The entry that follows covers one TCR beta chain sequence. Its antigen is still unknown. The data stem from a study of beta chain features in type 1 diabetes. Study outcomes and limitations: The study notes PCR might favor shorter templates equally in patients and controls. Cells expressing TCR highly could be over-represented by cDNA sequencing. The naive, central memory and Treg TCRB repertoires looked more alike in patients than they did in healthy donors.

The whole isolated RNA underwent reverse transcription, so sequencing captured expressed TCRB transcripts. An average of about 3.5 million reads was obtained for naive, central memory and regulatory T cell samples. TCRdb's table, derived via immunoSEQ multiplex PCR, lists solely in-frame clones and lacks some. The sample carries 300,000 to 450,000 clones, around 20% recorded once. Germline CDR1 SGHNT, CDR2 YYREEE (reference sequence). The J segment lost 4 bases and the V segment lost 3 bases, leaving 8 bases of the junction unmatched. The CDR3 runs to 15 residues. The J gene is TRBJ1-2, the V gene TRBV5-4, with 8 bases fitting TRBD1. What was sequenced was naive CD4+ T cells from blood. The clonotype comes from a woman aged 18-29 years in good health. The CDR3 DNA follows: TGTGCCAGCAGCTCACTCCAGGGGGCAGGCTATGGCTACACCTTC. Its protein product is CASSSLQGAGYGYTF.